A single sample is the source of the 16 T cell receptor beta chains below, sequenced in a study of cytomegalovirus exposure and HLA in healthy donors. The PCR had 60 Vbeta and 13 Jbeta primers. The table came from immunoSEQ multiplex PCR; TCRdb's copy has only in-frame clones and leaves some out. Its listing shows 150,000 to 200,000 clones. Sequencing input: PBMCs. These receptors originate from a woman in her fifties or sixties in good health and CMV-seronegative.

V and J are TRBV7-2 and TRBJ1-1, with D uncertain. The length of the CDR3 is 13 residues. The germline V gene encodes CDR1 SGHTA and CDR2 FQGNSA. V shed 4 bases and J shed 7 bases, with 13 bases lying between them. DNA for the CDR3: TGTGCCAGCAGCTCGGGAGGTCGCCTTGAAGCTTTCTTT. Protein: CASSSGGRLEAFF.

The V gene is TRBV5-4, the J gene TRBJ2-7, with TRBD1 identical over 8 bases. The CDR3 has 14 amino acids. The ends lost 0 bases at V and 5 bases at J; junction bases unmatched: 4. Germline V gives CDR1 SGHNT, CDR2 YYREEE (reference sequence). Here the CDR3 DNA reads TGTGCCAGCAGCTTGGCCAGGGGGCCCAACGAGCAGTACTTC. This encodes CASSLARGPNEQYF.

V and J are TRBV5-1 and TRBJ2-1; possible D gene TRBD1, 6 bases. The germline gives CDR1 SGHRS, CDR2 YFSETQ. CDR3 length: 18 amino acids. Between the trimmed V and J ends, which lost 4 bases and 0 bases, there was a span of 20 bases. The CDR3 loop is CASSPNRPQGYSYNEQFF. The CDR3 DNA follows: TGCGCCAGCAGCCCCAATAGACCACAGGGCTACTCCTACAATGAGCAGTTCTTC.

This rearrangement joins TRBV7-9 to TRBJ2-1; 7 positions agree with TRBD2. Trimming cost V 3 bases and J 4 bases; bases outside gene matches: 9. This CDR3 contains 16 residues. In germline, CDR1 is SEHNR, CDR2 FQNEAQ (reference sequence). CDR3 region: CASSFHELAEYNEQFF. As DNA, the CDR3 is TGTGCCAGCAGCTTCCACGAGCTAGCGGAATACAATGAGCAGTTCTTC. The entire variable domain, with the rest obtained from reference TRBV7-9 and TRBJ2-1, is as follows: DTGVSQNPRHKITKRGQNVTFRCDPISEHNRLYWYRQTLGQGPEFLTYFQNEAQLEKSRLLSDRFSAERPKGSFSTLEIQRTEQGDSAMYLCASSFHELAEYNEQFFGPGTRLTVL.

This chain uses TRBV5-5 with TRBJ2-5; 13 bases map to TRBD2. The CDR3 sequence is 15 residues long. The germline CDR1 and CDR2 sequences are SGHKS and YYEKEE (reference sequence). J was trimmed by 2 bases and V by 4 bases; bases with no gene match: 2. The CDR3 loop is CASSLGLAGQETQYF. The CDR3 DNA is TGTGCCAGCAGCCTGGGACTAGCGGGGCAAGAGACCCAGTACTTC.

CDR3 nucleotides: TGCAGCGCGCAGGGTACCCACTCCTACAATGAGCAGTTCTTC. This gives the protein CSAQGTHSYNEQFF. The chain joins TRBV29-1 to TRBJ2-1, with D perhaps matching TRBD1 (5 bases). The CDR3 sequence is 14 residues long. V was pared by 7 bases and J by 0 bases, with 13 bases between. Germline CDR1 reads SQVTM; CDR2 reads ANQGSEA.

The J gene is TRBJ1-1, the V gene TRBV7-3; 7 bases fit TRBD1. CDR3 length: 16 residues. The ends lost 5 bases at V and 8 bases at J; junction bases unmatched: 17. CDR1 is SGHTA and CDR2 is FQGTGA in the germline V gene. The CDR3 DNA follows: TGTGCCAGCAGCCTTGAGACTACGACAGGGCTGAAGGAAGCTTTCTTT. Its translation is CASSLETTTGLKEAFF.

The chain combines TRBV12-5 with TRBJ1-4; D unresolved. Trimming shortened V by 1 base and J by 0 bases, and 9 bases separated the two germline ends. Germline V gene data show CDR1 as LGHNT and CDR2 as FRNRAP. This CDR3 is built from 16 residues. CDR3 DNA sequence: TGTGCTAGTGGTTTGGGGAGTCTTGCAACTAATGAAAAACTGTTTTTT. Translation gives CASGLGSLATNEKLFF.

This chain connects TRBV5-6 to TRBJ1-4, with 10 bases matching TRBD1. The CDR3 is made up of 17 amino acids. Germline V gene sequence: CDR1 SGHDT, CDR2 YYEEEE. V was pared by 0 bases and J by 4 bases, with 6 bases of the junction left unmatched. This CDR3 reads CASSLATGGYGNEKLFF. The CDR3 DNA sequence: TGTGCCAGCAGCTTGGCGACAGGGGGCTATGGTAATGAAAAACTGTTTTTT.

This chain uses TRBV29-1 with TRBJ2-1; possibly TRBD1 for D (6 bases). V shed 5 bases and J shed 5 bases, with 13 bases lying between them. Germline V CDR1 and CDR2: SQVTM, ANQGSEA. The CDR3 has 13 amino acids. The CDR3 DNA is TGCAGCGTTTCAGGGGTGCTTAACAATGAGCAGTTCTTC. This sequence encodes CSVSGVLNNEQFF.

The chain is built from TRBV4-1 and TRBJ2-4, with 8 nucleotides matching TRBD1. This CDR3 has 16 amino acids. V shed 1 base, J shed 3 bases, and the junction held 5 bases outside the gene matches. Germline V lookup: CDR1 MGHRA, CDR2 YSYEKL. The CDR3: CASSQAQGVDKNIQYF. DNA of the CDR3: TGCGCCAGCAGCCAAGCACAGGGGGTTGACAAAAACATTCAGTACTTC.

The genes are TRBV21-1 and TRBJ1-5. TRBV21-1 has pseudogene status. The CDR3 has 16 residues. The CDR3 DNA follows: TGTGCCAGCAGCAAAGCTTGCGGTGAGGGCAATCAGCCCCAGCATTTT. Amino acids: CASSKACGEGNQPQHF.

This sequence joins TRBV14 and TRBJ2-5, with TRBD2 matching over 9 bases. Losses at the gene ends were 4 bases for V and 6 bases for J; bases not matched to a gene: 9. This CDR3 region has 15 residues. Germline CDR1 is SGHDN and CDR2 is FVKESK. The CDR3 loop reads CASSRLAGGPKTQYF. CDR3 sequence (DNA): TGTGCCAGCAGCCGTTTGGCGGGAGGGCCGAAGACCCAGTACTTC.

In nucleotides, the CDR3 is TGTGCCACCGTGGTCGACAGGAGGAACACTGAAGCTTTCTTT. Residues: CATVVDRRNTEAFF. The chain has TRBV6-5 and TRBJ1-1; maybe TRBD1 (6 bases). The germline V gene encodes CDR1 MNHEY and CDR2 SVGAGI. The CDR3 loop spans 14 amino acids. Between the trimmed V and J ends, which lost 10 bases and 1 base, there was a span of 16 bases.

The chain combines TRBV10-1 with TRBJ2-1, with 14 positions matching TRBD2. CDR1 and CDR2 from the germline V gene are WNHNN and SYGVQD (reference sequence). J lost 9 bases, V lost 2 bases, and 9 bases had no gene match. CDR3 length: 17 residues. The CDR3 bases are TGCGCCAGCAGTGAGCCTGGGACTAGCGGGAGAGTATGTGAGCAGTTCTTC. Amino acids: CASSEPGTSGRVCEQFF.

This sequence joins TRBV6-5 and TRBJ2-3; D might be TRBD2 (5 bases). This CDR3 is 13 amino acids long. The germline gives CDR1 MNHEY, CDR2 SVGAGI. V lost 6 bases to trimming and J lost 5 bases, with 12 bases between them. DNA of the CDR3: TGTGCCAGCAGCTCAAGACGGGGAGATACGCAGTATTTT. As protein: CASSSRRGDTQYF.